A single T cell receptor (beta chain) is shown here with its context. Under the authors' procedure: It was from reference gene primer amplification that nucleated cell counts were estimated. Assay used: immunoSEQ multiplex PCR; TCRdb lists only in-frame clones, some missing. V, J and clone size reflect that table, while D and trimming were determined from the DNA. The table lists 200,000 to 300,000 clones, more than 80% of them singletons. The record originates from a study of blood T cell repertoires in COVID-19. At the level of the study: Samples of COVID-19 (acute and convalescent) were obtained from the United States, Italy and Spain. T cells, B-cell-depleted T cells, or PBMCs provided the cDNA or gDNA that served as material.

Germline CDR1 is LNHDA and CDR2 is SQIVND (reference sequence). The CDR3 runs 16 residues. V lost 5 bases to trimming and J lost 0 bases; unmatched junction nucleotides: 7. This receptor was taken from a human donor in a cohort sampled during active COVID-19. The sequenced material came from peripheral blood. V gene TRBV19 combines with J gene TRBJ1-1; 9 positions match TRBD1. The CDR3 coding sequence is TGTGCCAGTAGTTTAATAACAGGGGGCCTGAACACTGAAGCTTTCTTT. Translating it yields CASSLITGGLNTEAFF. Combining the CDR3 with reference TRBV19 and TRBJ1-1 gives the whole variable domain DGGITQSPKYLFRKEGQNVTLSCEQNLNHDAMYWYRQDPGQGLRLIYYSQIVNDFQKGDIAEGYSVSREKKESFPLTVTSAQKNPTAFYLCASSLITGGLNTEAFFGQGTRLTVV.